A single sample gave rise to the 30 T cell receptor beta chains below, sequenced in a study of pediatric ulcerative colitis. Profiled with immunoSEQ multiplex PCR; TCRdb holds only in-frame clones, not every one. The sample shows some 57,000 clones, more than 75% of them seen only once. The sequencing sample was made of blood. The receptors here all came from a boy aged 5-17 years who was a control in a study of pediatric ulcerative colitis.

CDR3 bases: TGTGCCAGCAGCCCGACAGGGGAGGGGACTGAAGCTTTCTTT. Translating it yields CASSPTGEGTEAFF. This sequence joins TRBV6-1 and TRBJ1-1; 8 bases line up with TRBD1. The CDR3 is 14 amino acids. V lost 6 bases, J lost 5 bases, and 8 bases stayed unmatched. Germline CDR1 is MNHNS and CDR2 is SASEGT.

The chain is built from TRBV2 and TRBJ1-1; 8 nucleotides agree with TRBD1. CDR3 length equals 13 residues. Germline V CDR1 and CDR2: SNHLY, FYNNEI. V lost 6 bases to trimming and J lost 3 bases; unmatched junction nucleotides: 3. The CDR3: CASRNRGDTEAFF. The CDR3 coding sequence is TGTGCCAGCAGAAACAGGGGGGACACTGAAGCTTTCTTT.

This clone was picked up a small number of times. The chain has TRBV5-6 and TRBJ1-1; D unresolved. Germline V gene lookup returns CDR1 SGHDT and CDR2 YYEEEE. Trimming stripped 0 bases from V and 1 base from J, with 4 bases between. The CDR3 sequence is 13 residues long. The CDR3 reads CASSLVRNTEAFF. The CDR3 bases are TGTGCCAGCAGCTTGGTGCGGAACACTGAAGCTTTCTTT.

The chain links TRBV11-3 to TRBJ2-3; no reliable D call. Germline V gives CDR1 SGHNT, CDR2 YENEEA. Trimming shortened V by 3 bases and J by 10 bases, and 20 bases separated the two germline ends. The CDR3 runs 15 residues. The CDR3 sequence is CASSLGGPGTLPQYF. The CDR3 DNA reads TGTGCCAGCAGCTTGGGTGGGCCAGGAACCTTGCCGCAGTATTTT.

This clone has more than one count but fewer than ten. The CDR3 loop is CASSLGLGQPLHF. As DNA, the CDR3 is TGTGCCAGCAGCTTGGGCTTGGGACAGCCCCTCCACTTT. The rearrangement links TRBV7-7 to TRBJ1-6, with 7 bases aligning to TRBD1. With 3 bases clipped from V and 13 bases from J, the junction kept 6 bases outside the gene matches. Germline V lookup: CDR1 SSHAT, CDR2 FNYEAQ (reference sequence). This CDR3 contains 13 residues.

The chain couples TRBV6-6 to TRBJ2-7; D remains ambiguous. The CDR3 runs 13 residues. Per germline, CDR1 MNHNY and CDR2 SVGAGI (reference sequence). Trimming took 0 bases from V and 2 from J, leaving 5 bases between them. CDR3 sequence: CASSYSPTYEQYF. The CDR3 bases are TGTGCCAGCAGTTACTCGCCGACCTACGAGCAGTACTTC.

V usage is TRBV19 and J usage is TRBJ2-1; D gene uncertain. CDR1 and CDR2 (germline): LNHDA, SQIVND (reference sequence). V lost 9 bases and J 5 bases, leaving 17 bases between the germline ends. This CDR3 contains 14 residues. The CDR3 spells CASKTGSTHNEQFF. CDR3 DNA: TGTGCCAGCAAGACTGGGTCGACACACAATGAGCAGTTCTTC.

The gene calls are TRBV5-1 and TRBJ1-4; 10 bases match TRBD1. This CDR3 has 16 amino acids. The V segment lost 4 bases and the J segment 0 bases; nucleotides outside the gene matches: 3. Germline loops: CDR1 SGHRS, CDR2 YFSETQ. The CDR3 nucleotides are TGCGCCAGCAGCCGCGGACAGGGGGCAACTAATGAAAAACTGTTTTTT. It translates to CASSRGQGATNEKLFF. Together with reference TRBV5-1 and TRBJ1-4, the CDR3 gives the full variable domain: KAGVTQTPRYLIKTRGQQVTLSCSPISGHRSVSWYQQTPGQGLQFLFEYFSETQRNKGNFPGRFSGRQFSNSRSEMNVSTLELGDSALYLCASSRGQGATNEKLFFGSGTQLSVL.

The chain links TRBV5-6 to TRBJ2-5; weak D call: TRBD1 (5 bases). V dropped 0 bases and J dropped 6 bases, with 12 bases sitting between them. The CDR3 spans 14 residues. Germline loops: CDR1 SGHDT, CDR2 YYEEEE. CDR3 nucleotides: TGTGCCAGCAGCTTGGAGCTTGCAGGGAAGACCCAGTACTTC. Amino acids: CASSLELAGKTQYF.

V is TRBV11-2 and J is TRBJ2-1; 11 nucleotides agree with TRBD2. The CDR3 is 17 amino acids. The ends lost 4 bases at V and 0 bases at J; junction bases unmatched: 5. Germline loops: CDR1 SGHAT, CDR2 FQNNGV. The CDR3 reads CASSSGLAVTSYNEQFF. The CDR3 DNA reads as TGTGCCAGCAGCTCGGGACTAGCGGTTACCTCCTACAATGAGCAGTTCTTC. The full variable domain, its missing parts supplied by reference TRBV11-2 and TRBJ2-1, is EAGVAQSPRYKIIEKRQSVAFWCNPISGHATLYWYQQILGQGPKLLIQFQNNGVVDDSQLPKDRFSAERLKGVDSTLKIQPAKLEDSAVYLCASSSGLAVTSYNEQFFGPGTRLTVL.

This chain connects TRBV14 to TRBJ1-1; D unclear. The germline CDR1 and CDR2 sequences are SGHDN and FVKESK. V lost 4 bases, J lost 10 bases, and 13 bases lay in between. CDR3 length: 12 residues. In DNA, the CDR3 is TGTGCCAGCAGCCTTAGGGAGTGGGGAGCTTTCTTT. It codes for CASSLREWGAFF.

V gene TRBV5-1 combines with J gene TRBJ1-4; D is unresolved. The CDR3 is 15 residues long. The germline CDR1 and CDR2 sequences are SGHRS and YFSETQ. Trimming took 1 base from V and 5 from J, leaving 12 bases between them. The CDR3 protein is CASSLSTTPNEKLFF. CDR3 DNA sequence: TGCGCCAGCAGCTTGAGCACGACCCCCAATGAAAAACTGTTTTTT. Using reference TRBV5-1 and TRBJ1-4 for the parts outside the CDR3, the full variable domain is KAGVTQTPRYLIKTRGQQVTLSCSPISGHRSVSWYQQTPGQGLQFLFEYFSETQRNKGNFPGRFSGRQFSNSRSEMNVSTLELGDSALYLCASSLSTTPNEKLFFGSGTQLSVL.

V gene TRBV4-3 combines with J gene TRBJ2-1, with 9 bases matching TRBD1. Germline V lookup: CDR1 LGHNA, CDR2 YSLEER. Trimming cost V 4 bases and J 3 bases; bases outside gene matches: 4. The CDR3 has 15 residues. CDR3 region: CASSLDRGFYNEQFF. The CDR3 DNA follows: TGCGCCAGCAGCCTAGACAGGGGGTTCTACAATGAGCAGTTCTTC.

The chain carries TRBV13 and TRBJ1-4; the match to TRBD1 covers 7 bases. The junction had 12 bases not matched to a gene; V was cut back by 5 bases and J by 6 bases. Germline CDR1 is PRHDT and CDR2 is FYEKMQ (reference sequence). The CDR3 covers 16 residues. This CDR3 is CASSVYPRGGDEKLFF. Here the CDR3 DNA reads TGTGCCAGCAGCGTCTACCCCAGGGGGGGCGATGAAAAACTGTTTTTT. Full variable domain (missing parts from reference TRBV13 and TRBJ1-4): AAGVIQSPRHLIKEKRETATLKCYPIPRHDTVYWYQQGPGQDPQFLISFYEKMQSDKGSIPDRFSAQQFSDYHSELNMSSLELGDSALYFCASSVYPRGGDEKLFFGSGTQLSVL.

This clone was counted a single time. The chain joins TRBV10-2 to TRBJ2-4; 8 nucleotides align to TRBD2. V shed 4 bases, J shed 7 bases, and the junction held 6 bases outside the gene matches. Per germline, CDR1 WSHSY and CDR2 SAAADI. The CDR3 is 14 residues long. CDR3 nucleotide sequence: TGCGCCAGCAGTGGGTTCGGCGGGGGGAACATTCAGTACTTC. Amino acids: CASSGFGGGNIQYF.

V usage is TRBV5-1 and J usage is TRBJ1-1, with D possibly TRBD1 on 6 matching bases. Between the trimmed V and J ends, which lost 1 base and 2 bases, there was a span of 9 bases. Germline values: CDR1 SGHRS, CDR2 YFSETQ. This CDR3 is built from 14 residues. The DNA for the CDR3 is TGCGCCAGCAGCTTGTCAGGGGCAAACACTGAAGCTTTCTTT. Its protein is CASSLSGANTEAFF.

The chain links TRBV29-1 to TRBJ1-5; D is possibly TRBD1 (6 bases). The V end was cut by 4 bases, the J end by 5 bases, with 9 bases between. This CDR3 is 12 amino acids long. The germline V gene has CDR1 SQVTM and CDR2 ANQGSEA. The CDR3 nucleotides read TGCAGCGTTGGGACAGAAGATCAGCCCCAGCATTTT. It codes for CSVGTEDQPQHF.

The CDR3, as DNA: TGTGCCATCAGTGAAAGGGAAAACTCCTACGAGCAGTACTTC. Protein product: CAISERENSYEQYF. The V call is TRBV10-3, the J call TRBJ2-7, with unresolved D. Germline V gene data show CDR1 as ENHRY and CDR2 as SYGVKD. CDR3 length: 14 residues. Trimming pared 3 bases from V and 0 bases from J, leaving 9 bases between.

The rearrangement joins TRBV2 to TRBJ2-7; D possibly corresponds to TRBD2 (5 bases). From germline, CDR1 is SNHLY and CDR2 FYNNEI. V was cut by 8 bases and J by 2 bases, with 10 bases left in between. The CDR3 covers 12 residues. The CDR3 bases are TGTGCCAGCTCACGACTAACCTACGAGCAGTACTTC. Translation: CASSRLTYEQYF. The entire variable domain, with the rest obtained from reference TRBV2 and TRBJ2-7, is as follows: EPEVTQTPSHQVTQMGQEVILRCVPISNHLYFYWYRQILGQKVEFLVSFYNNEISEKSEIFDDQFSVERPDGSNFTLKIRSTKLEDSAMYFCASSRLTYEQYFGPGTRLTVT.

A single count supports this clone. The J gene is TRBJ1-2, the V gene TRBV5-8, with 8 bases aligning to TRBD1. The CDR3 has 14 amino acids. CDR1 and CDR2 (germline): SGHTS, YDEGEE. The V segment lost 4 bases and the J segment 8 bases; nucleotides outside the gene matches: 10. DNA of the CDR3: TGTGCCAGCAGCGCTAGACAGGGGAAAGAGGGCTACACCTTC. It yields the protein CASSARQGKEGYTF.

The V and J genes are TRBV5-1 and TRBJ2-3, with TRBD1 matching over 7 bases. The length of the CDR3 is 16 residues. V shed 2 bases and J 4 bases; nucleotides not matched to a gene: 10. CDR1 is SGHRS, CDR2 YFSETQ, per germline. CDR3 bases: TGCGCCAGCAGCTTTCAACAGGGGTTTAGTGCAGATACGCAGTATTTT. Encoded protein: CASSFQQGFSADTQYF.

The chain has TRBV18 and TRBJ2-1; TRBD2 matches at 7 bases. Germline loops: CDR1 KGHSH, CDR2 LQKENI. This CDR3 has 15 residues. The junction had 14 bases not matched to a gene; V was cut back by 5 bases and J by 10 bases. The CDR3 bases are TGTGCCAGCTCAGTCGTGGTAGCGGGTAACGAGGAGCAGTTCTTC. It codes for CASSVVVAGNEEQFF. Looking up the rest from reference TRBV18 and TRBJ2-1 gives the full variable domain: NAGVMQNPRHLVRRRGQEARLRCSPMKGHSHVYWYRQLPEEGLKFMVYLQKENIIDESGMPKERFSAEFPKEGPSILRIQQVVRGDSAAYFCASSVVVAGNEEQFFGPGTRLTVL.

The chain carries TRBV7-2 and TRBJ2-7, with D possibly being TRBD1 or TRBD2 (5 bases each). The germline CDR1 and CDR2 sequences are SGHTA and FQGNSA. CDR3 length: 14 amino acids. V lost 4 bases to trimming and J lost 6 bases, with 16 bases between them. The CDR3 region has the DNA TGTGCCAGCAGCTCCGTGGGACGAGCAGGCGAGCAGTACTTC. It encodes CASSSVGRAGEQYF.

The V gene is TRBV7-6, the J gene TRBJ1-1; 7 nucleotides match TRBD1. The V gene end was trimmed by 1 base and the J gene end by 5 bases; junction bases not matched to a gene: 10. The CDR3 loop spans 16 amino acids. Germline V gives CDR1 SGHVS, CDR2 FNYEAQ. The CDR3 DNA is TGTGCCAGCAGCTTAGGATCGACAGGGTTGAGGACTGAAGCTTTCTTT. Translated, it gives CASSLGSTGLRTEAFF. The variable domain in full, with the rest retrieved from reference TRBV7-6 and TRBJ1-1, is GAGVSQSPRYKVTKRGQDVALRCDPISGHVSLYWYRQALGQGPEFLTYFNYEAQQDKSGLPNDRFSAERPEGSISTLTIQRTEQRDSAMYRCASSLGSTGLRTEAFFGQGTRLTVV.

This sequence joins TRBV5-5 and TRBJ2-1; possibly TRBD1 for D (6 bases). The V gene lost 0 bases and the J gene lost 8 bases, with 9 bases spanning the gap. This CDR3 is built from 13 residues. Germline CDR1 and CDR2: SGHKS and YYEKEE (reference sequence). The chain's CDR3 is CASSLDRADEQFF. CDR3 nucleotide sequence: TGTGCCAGCAGCTTGGACAGGGCCGATGAGCAGTTCTTC.

The chain employs TRBV5-1 and TRBJ2-6; D uncertain. Germline-derived CDR1 and CDR2 are SGHRS and YFSETQ. This CDR3 is 16 amino acids long. Trimming took 1 base from V and 2 from J, leaving 10 bases between them. CDR3 region: CASSLPQTPGANVLTF. CDR3 coding DNA: TGCGCCAGCAGCTTGCCCCAAACCCCTGGGGCCAACGTCCTGACTTTC.

J is TRBJ2-7 and V is TRBV6-1, with D tentatively TRBD1 or TRBD2 (5 bases each). CDR3 length: 12 residues. CDR1 MNHNS and CDR2 SASEGT come from the germline V gene. The V end was cut by 9 bases, the J end by 3 bases, with 12 bases between. CDR3 in amino acids: CASGTGSYEQYF. The CDR3 DNA is TGTGCCAGTGGGACGGGGAGCTACGAGCAGTACTTC.

The rearrangement joins TRBV25-1 to TRBJ2-1; 7 bases match TRBD1. Trimming removed 2 bases from V and 4 bases from J; junction bases left unmatched: 5. The germline V gene has CDR1 MGHDK and CDR2 SYGVNS. The CDR3 is made up of 15 amino acids. CDR3 sequence: CASSEQGQRYNEQFF. CDR3 coding DNA: TGTGCCAGCAGTGAACAGGGACAGAGATACAATGAGCAGTTCTTC. Full variable domain (outside the CDR3, taken from reference TRBV25-1 and TRBJ2-1): EADIYQTPRYLVIGTGKKITLECSQTMGHDKMYWYQQDPGMELHLIHYSYGVNSTEKGDLSSESTVSRIRTEHFPLTLESARPSHTSQYLCASSEQGQRYNEQFFGPGTRLTVL.

The chain has TRBV4-1 and TRBJ2-7; D may be TRBD2 (7 bases). CDR1 is MGHRA, CDR2 YSYEKL, per germline. There are 15 residues in the CDR3. The V end lost 1 base, the J end lost 0 bases, and 10 bases lay between the germline ends. The CDR3 DNA follows: TGCGCCAGCAGCCAAGGGGGGGGGCTCTCCTACGAGCAGTACTTC. It specifies CASSQGGGLSYEQYF.

The sample holds one count of this clone. V and J are TRBV6-5 and TRBJ1-1, with 8 bases matching TRBD1. The V gene end was trimmed by 5 bases and the J gene end by 0 bases; junction bases not matched to a gene: 5. CDR3 size: 15 residues. Germline CDR1 reads MNHEY; CDR2 reads SVGAGI. The CDR3 is CASSPRTGMNTEAFF. The DNA of the CDR3 is TGTGCCAGCAGTCCTCGGACAGGGATGAACACTGAAGCTTTCTTT.